These 29 T cell receptor beta chains originate from one sample sequenced in a study of shared clonotypes between healthy human individuals. CD45RO negativity and positive selection for CCR7 defined naive CD8 cells, a population that excluded terminally differentiated effector memory CD45RA+ cells. Profiling relied on immunoSEQ multiplex PCR, and the TCRdb table lists in-frame clones only, not all of them. The sample shows 2 million or so clones, 85% to 95% of them seen only once. Sequencing was done on a sample of naive CD8+ T cells sorted from blood. The receptors originated from a man aged 18 to 30 in good health.

This sequence joins TRBV25-1 and TRBJ2-7; a weak D match, TRBD1 (6 bases). Germline V CDR1 and CDR2: MGHDK, SYGVNS. The CDR3 spans 13 residues. V dropped 5 bases and J dropped 3 bases, with 11 bases sitting between them. The CDR3 DNA sequence: TGTGCCAGCAGTAGGGGGTACGGCTACGAGCAGTACTTC. Amino acids: CASSRGYGYEQYF.

This chain uses TRBV6-5 with TRBJ1-1, with D tentatively TRBD1 (5 bases). V lost 9 bases and J lost 1, with 9 bases in between. This CDR3 has 12 amino acids. CDR1 and CDR2 (germline): MNHEY, SVGAGI. CDR3 coding DNA: TGTGCCAGTACTGACAGGAACACTGAAGCTTTCTTT. Translated: CASTDRNTEAFF.

With regard to this clone: Other nucleotide sequences from this sample produce the same CDR3. The J gene is TRBJ2-7, the V gene TRBV4-1; D perhaps matches TRBD2 (5 bases). Germline CDR1 reads MGHRA; CDR2 reads YSYEKL. Trimming removed 0 bases at V and 4 bases at J, with 7 bases between. This CDR3 has 13 amino acids. The CDR3 sequence is CASSQDGSYEQYF. DNA of the CDR3: TGCGCCAGCAGCCAAGATGGGAGTTACGAGCAGTACTTC.

This chain uses TRBV13 with TRBJ1-2, with D possibly matching TRBD1 (6 bases). Trimming stripped 1 base from V and 2 bases from J, with 8 bases between. Germline values: CDR1 PRHDT, CDR2 FYEKMQ (reference sequence). This CDR3 region has 14 residues. The CDR3 region has the DNA TGTGCCAGCAGCTTAGTTACAGGGAACTATGGCTACACCTTC. It translates to CASSLVTGNYGYTF.

V is TRBV9 and J is TRBJ2-7; D tentatively fits TRBD1 or TRBD2 (5 bases each). The ends were cut back, 3 bases at V and 6 bases at J, with 22 bases in the middle. The CDR3 totals 16 residues. Germline assignment: CDR1 SGDLS and CDR2 YYNGEE. The CDR3 loop is CASSAMAGTGGSEQYF. In DNA, the CDR3 is TGTGCCAGCAGCGCCATGGCCGGGACCGGTGGGTCCGAGCAGTACTTC.

Here the CDR3 reads CASSESGENTEAFF. The CDR3 region has the DNA TGCGCCAGCAGTGAGTCGGGGGAGAACACTGAAGCTTTCTTT. The chain links TRBV10-2 to TRBJ1-1, with a possible D match to TRBD1 (5 bases). Trimming removed 0 bases at V and 1 base at J, with 6 bases between. Germline values: CDR1 WSHSY, CDR2 SAAADI. The CDR3 totals 14 residues.

The chain employs TRBV28 and TRBJ1-2, with 7 bases matching TRBD1. Germline lookup yields CDR1 MDHEN and CDR2 SYDVKM. The CDR3 sequence is 16 residues long. V shed 4 bases and J 4 bases; nucleotides not matched to a gene: 12. This CDR3 is CASSSPPRQGGYGYTF. The DNA of the CDR3 is TGTGCCAGCAGTTCCCCTCCCCGACAGGGTGGCTATGGCTACACCTTC.

The rearrangement joins TRBV4-1 to TRBJ2-7; 7 bases agree with TRBD2. The CDR3 has 17 amino acids. V dropped 0 bases and J dropped 2; count of bases not matched to a gene: 10. The V gene's germline CDR1 is MGHRA and CDR2 YSYEKL. CDR3 in amino acids: CASSQEGLSGAPYEQYF. CDR3 nucleotides: TGCGCCAGCAGCCAAGAGGGCCTGAGCGGGGCTCCCTACGAGCAGTACTTC.

V usage is TRBV4-2 and J usage is TRBJ2-7; D ambiguous. In germline, CDR1 is LGHNA, CDR2 YNFKEQ. Trimming cost V 3 bases and J 3 bases, with 15 bases left between them. This CDR3 contains 15 residues. The CDR3 DNA reads as TGTGCCAGCAGCCAGTCTTCCGGGCCGTACTACGAGCAGTACTTC. This encodes CASSQSSGPYYEQYF.

V gene TRBV4-1 combines with J gene TRBJ2-7; tentative D call: TRBD2 (5 bases). V was pared by 1 base and J by 3 bases, with 13 bases between. The V gene's germline CDR1 is MGHRA and CDR2 YSYEKL. This CDR3 region has 15 residues. CDR3 protein: CASSQGIRGGYEQYF. For the CDR3, the DNA is TGCGCCAGCAGCCAAGGAATACGGGGTGGCTACGAGCAGTACTTC.

CDR3 residues: CASSHTGTRSGEAFF. The DNA of the CDR3 is TGCGCCAGCAGCCACACTGGGACGAGGAGTGGTGAAGCTTTCTTT. This chain joins TRBV4-1 and TRBJ1-1, with a possible D match to TRBD1 (5 bases). The V and J ends lost 3 bases and 7 bases respectively, with 18 bases between them. The CDR3 consists of 15 residues. The germline gives CDR1 MGHRA, CDR2 YSYEKL.

This chain joins TRBV11-2 and TRBJ2-7, with 9 bases that match TRBD2. CDR1 is SGHAT, CDR2 FQNNGV, per germline. Unmatched junction bases numbered 10, after V lost 1 base and J lost 0 bases. The CDR3 consists of 18 residues. DNA of the CDR3: TGTGCCAGCAGCTTAGGGGCGGGAGGACTAGCGTTCTCCTACGAGCAGTACTTC. Protein sequence: CASSLGAGGLAFSYEQYF.

This chain uses TRBV5-4 with TRBJ2-2, with D tentatively TRBD1 (5 bases). Germline V gene data show CDR1 as SGHNT and CDR2 as YYREEE (reference sequence). The germline V and J ends were trimmed by 1 base and 3 bases, with 13 bases remaining between them. This CDR3 region has 16 residues. In DNA form, the CDR3 reads TGTGCCAGCAGCTTGAGGGGATACGAGGACACCGGGGAGCTGTTTTTT. It encodes CASSLRGYEDTGELFF.

The genes are TRBV30 and TRBJ2-1; D possibly matches TRBD1 or TRBD2 (5 bases each). The V gene's germline CDR1 is GTSNPN and CDR2 SVGIG (reference sequence). Trimming cost V 5 bases and J 1 base, with 18 bases left between them. The CDR3 extends over 16 amino acids. The CDR3 loop reads CAWGGSTLVSYNEQFF. CDR3 nucleotide sequence: TGTGCCTGGGGGGGTTCGACGTTGGTTTCCTACAATGAGCAGTTCTTC.

In regard to this clone: Mismatch with germline at one junction end may stem from a read error. This chain links TRBV7-7 with TRBJ2-3; D uncertain. Germline V gene data show CDR1 as SSHAT and CDR2 as FNYEAQ (reference sequence). The CDR3 loop spans 13 amino acids. The CDR3 nucleotides read TGTGCTAGCAGCTTGACGGCCTCAGATACGCAGTATTTT. Protein product: CASSLTASDTQYF.

The rearrangement links TRBV19 to TRBJ2-1, with D possibly being TRBD1 or TRBD2 (6 bases each). The CDR3 is 16 residues long. The germline gives CDR1 LNHDA, CDR2 SQIVND (reference sequence). Between the trimmed V and J ends, which lost 4 bases and 1 base, there was a span of 14 bases. The chain's CDR3 is CASSTLGGGSYNEQFF. In nucleotides, the CDR3 is TGTGCCAGTAGTACCCTCGGAGGGGGGTCCTACAATGAGCAGTTCTTC.

The CDR3: CASSLATDYEQYF. CDR3 DNA: TGTGCCAGCAGCTTAGCTACAGACTACGAGCAGTACTTC. This chain uses TRBV11-3 with TRBJ2-7; D is unclear. CDR3 length: 13 amino acids. Germline V lookup: CDR1 SGHNT, CDR2 YENEEA. V was shortened by 1 base and J by 3 bases, with 7 bases between the two germline ends.

The chain recombines TRBV5-4 with TRBJ2-1, with 7 bases lining up with TRBD2. Germline V CDR1 and CDR2: SGHNT, YYREEE (reference sequence). This CDR3 has 15 residues. Trimming cost V 3 bases and J 4 bases; bases outside gene matches: 7. CDR3 nucleotide sequence: TGTGCCAGCAGCTCATCTAGCGGATTATACAATGAGCAGTTCTTC. It is translated as CASSSSSGLYNEQFF. The full variable domain, completed using reference TRBV5-4 and TRBJ2-1, is ETGVTQSPTHLIKTRGQQVTLRCSSQSGHNTVSWYQQALGQGPQFIFQYYREEENGRGNFPPRFSGLQFPNYSSELNVNALELDDSALYLCASSSSSGLYNEQFFGPGTRLTVL.

This clone was seen just once. The rearrangement joins TRBV27 to TRBJ1-1; D gene ambiguous. The V end lost 4 bases, the J end lost 0 bases, and 18 bases lay between the germline ends. CDR1 is MNHEY and CDR2 is SMNVEV in the germline V gene (reference sequence). The CDR3 is made up of 17 amino acids. The CDR3 loop is CASSWGDLGSMNTEAFF. CDR3 nucleotide sequence: TGTGCCAGCAGTTGGGGTGATCTGGGATCTATGAACACTGAAGCTTTCTTT.

This CDR3 reads CAISEVDREGFLFF. CDR3 nucleotides: TGTGCCATCAGCGAGGTGGATCGGGAGGGTTTTCTGTTCTTC. V is TRBV10-3 and J is TRBJ2-1; 8 positions match TRBD2. The germline gives CDR1 ENHRY, CDR2 SYGVKD. The CDR3 contains 14 residues. V shed 6 bases and J 15 bases; nucleotides not matched to a gene: 16.

CDR3 in DNA: TGCGCCAGCAGTCCCGACATCAACTATGGCTACACCTTC. Its translation: CASSPDINYGYTF. The gene calls are TRBV5-1 and TRBJ1-2; no definite D call. The germline V gene encodes CDR1 SGHRS and CDR2 YFSETQ. Trimming took off 5 bases at V and 2 bases at J, with 10 bases between the two ends. The CDR3 has 13 amino acids.

The chain is built from TRBV5-6 and TRBJ1-2; 9 bases agree with TRBD1. Germline V gene data show CDR1 as SGHDT and CDR2 as YYEEEE. The V gene end was trimmed by 1 base and the J gene end by 4 bases; junction bases not matched to a gene: 5. The CDR3 loop spans 15 amino acids. This CDR3 reads CASSLTGTGSYGYTF. CDR3 nucleotides: TGTGCCAGCAGCTTGACCGGGACAGGGTCCTATGGCTACACCTTC.

The chain employs TRBV29-1 and TRBJ2-3; D is ambiguous. The CDR3 loop spans 13 amino acids. V was shortened by 3 bases and J by 4 bases, with 11 bases between the two germline ends. Germline V gene sequence: CDR1 SQVTM, CDR2 ANQGSEA. The DNA for the CDR3 is TGCAGCGTTGAGTTAACTTGGGCAGATACGCAGTATTTT. As protein: CSVELTWADTQYF.

In DNA, the CDR3 is TGCAGCGTTACGGAGGTTGACTACGAGCAGTACTTC. The encoded protein is CSVTEVDYEQYF. The J gene is TRBJ2-7, the V gene TRBV29-1; D may be TRBD2 (5 bases). V was pared by 5 bases and J by 3 bases, with 11 bases between. Germline V gene data show CDR1 as SQVTM and CDR2 as ANQGSEA. CDR3 length: 12 amino acids.

The V gene is TRBV5-6, the J gene TRBJ2-7; 7 bases align to TRBD1. V dropped 5 bases and J dropped 2; count of bases not matched to a gene: 7. This CDR3 spans 14 amino acids. CDR1 and CDR2 (germline): SGHDT, YYEEEE. The CDR3, as DNA: TGTGCCAGCAGGCCACAGGGGTTTCCCTACGAGCAGTACTTC. Protein: CASRPQGFPYEQYF. Combining the CDR3 with reference TRBV5-6 and TRBJ2-7 gives the whole variable domain DAGVTQSPTHLIKTRGQQVTLRCSPKSGHDTVSWYQQALGQGPQFIFQYYEEEERQRGNFPDRFSGHQFPNYSSELNVNALLLGDSALYLCASRPQGFPYEQYFGPGTRLTVT.

The chain links TRBV11-2 to TRBJ1-1, with a weak D call TRBD1 (5 bases). V lost 1 base to trimming and J lost 0 bases, with 15 bases between them. Looked up from germline, CDR1 is SGHAT and CDR2 is FQNNGV. The CDR3 is made up of 17 amino acids. In DNA form, the CDR3 reads TGTGCCAGCAGCTTAGTTGGGGCCAGGGCTCTGAACACTGAAGCTTTCTTT. It specifies CASSLVGARALNTEAFF.

The J gene is TRBJ2-7, the V gene TRBV4-3; a possible D gene is TRBD2 (6 bases). The CDR3 is 14 amino acids. Germline CDR1 LGHNA, CDR2 YSLEER. V was shortened by 1 base and J by 3 bases, with 10 bases between the two germline ends. Here the CDR3 DNA reads TGCGCCAGCAGCCAAGGGAGGGATGTCTACGAGCAGTACTTC. It translates to CASSQGRDVYEQYF.

This clone was picked up a small number of times. This CDR3 is also generated by other DNA sequences in the sample. The rearrangement uses TRBV30 and TRBJ1-5, with no clear D. V lost 0 bases, J lost 6 bases, and 6 bases lay in between. The CDR3 contains 12 residues. Germline assignment: CDR1 GTSNPN and CDR2 SVGIG (reference sequence). DNA of the CDR3: TGTGCCTGGAGTGTATATGGTCAGCCCCAGCATTTT. Translation: CAWSVYGQPQHF.

J is TRBJ1-1 and V is TRBV9, with D possibly matching TRBD1 (6 bases). Between the trimmed V and J ends, which lost 3 bases and 1 base, there was a span of 13 bases. The CDR3 spans 15 residues. Germline V gene lookup returns CDR1 SGDLS and CDR2 YYNGEE. For the CDR3, the DNA is TGTGCCAGCAGCGCCTCCGGGGGGGCGAACACTGAAGCTTTCTTT. Translation: CASSASGGANTEAFF. The full variable domain, rest sourced from reference TRBV9 and TRBJ1-1, is DSGVTQTPKHLITATGQRVTLRCSPRSGDLSVYWYQQSLDQGLQFLIQYYNGEERAKGNILERFSAQQFPDLHSELNLSSLELGDSALYFCASSASGGANTEAFFGQGTRLTVV.